The 30 T cell receptor beta chains given below trace back to one sample, sequenced in a study of T cells in Graves' hyperthyroidism and ophthalmopathy. Amplification yielded TCR beta CDR3 regions, with RNA transcripts as the source. Using the HTBI primer set, a first-round RT-PCR was run on the TCR CDR3. Each CDR3 protein is one row after TCRdb ran MiXCR on the multiplex PCR reads. Of 600,000 or so distinct CDR3 sequences listed, about a sixth were seen once; the top ten hold less than 4.5%. Sequenced material: blood. These receptors all come from a woman in her twenties or thirties with Graves' hyperthyroidism.

This clonotype was found many times. The chain is built from TRBV7-3 and TRBJ2-1, with D perhaps TRBD1 (6 bases). The CDR3 is 16 amino acids. Germline values: CDR1 SGHTA, CDR2 FQGTGA. The V end was cut by 0 bases, the J end by 0 bases, with 9 bases between. The DNA of the CDR3 is TGTGCCAGCAGCTTAACGGGACACCGCTCCTACAATGAGCAGTTCTTC. Protein: CASSLTGHRSYNEQFF. Full variable domain (missing parts from reference TRBV7-3 and TRBJ2-1): GAGVSQTPSNKVTEKGKYVELRCDPISGHTALYWYRQSLGQGPEFLIYFQGTGAADDSGLPNDRFFAVRPEGSVSTLKIQRTERGDSAVYLCASSLTGHRSYNEQFFGPGTRLTVL.

This clonotype was picked up many times. This chain joins TRBV14 and TRBJ2-1; the D gene is possibly TRBD1 (6 bases). The CDR3 loop spans 17 amino acids. V gave up 4 bases and J gave up 0 bases, with 16 bases separating them. CDR1 and CDR2 from the germline V gene are SGHDN and FVKESK. The CDR3 DNA reads TGTGCCAGCAGCCGCGCCTCAGGGGCAGGCTCCTACAATGAGCAGTTCTTC. Protein sequence: CASSRASGAGSYNEQFF.

This clonotype was counted at least ten times. The chain recombines TRBV20-1 with TRBJ1-1, with a weak D call TRBD1 (6 bases). The germline V gene encodes CDR1 DFQATT and CDR2 SNEGSKA (reference sequence). Trimming shortened V by 5 bases and J by 1 base, and 11 bases separated the two germline ends. This CDR3 region has 13 residues. The CDR3 DNA reads as TGCAGTGCTCCTTACAGGGCGAACACTGAAGCTTTCTTT. Its protein product is CSAPYRANTEAFF.

V and J are TRBV7-9 and TRBJ2-3; 10 bases are shared with TRBD2. The CDR3 length is 15 residues. Germline CDR1 and CDR2: SEHNR and FQNEAQ (reference sequence). The junction had 3 bases not matched to a gene; V was cut back by 3 bases and J by 3 bases. DNA for the CDR3: TGTGCCAGCAGCTTTAGCGGGAGGAGGACAGATACGCAGTATTTT. Residues: CASSFSGRRTDTQYF.

In its sample, this clonotype was seen many times. The rearrangement joins TRBV2 to TRBJ2-1; D may be TRBD2 (6 bases). CDR3 length equals 12 residues. In germline, CDR1 is SNHLY, CDR2 FYNNEI. V was pared by 10 bases and J by 2 bases, with 9 bases between. Here the CDR3 DNA reads TGTGCCATTCCGGGGGCCTACAATGAGCAGTTCTTC. Protein: CAIPGAYNEQFF.

This clonotype was detected ten times or more. The chain recombines TRBV6-1 with TRBJ1-1, with D possibly matching TRBD1 (6 bases). The CDR3 consists of 14 residues. Germline CDR1 is MNHNS and CDR2 is SASEGT. V lost 5 bases and J lost 4, with 14 bases in between. DNA for the CDR3: TGTGCCAGCAGTTATCACAGGGTGTTCACTGAAGCTTTCTTT. The encoded protein is CASSYHRVFTEAFF.

The rearrangement links TRBV6-1 to TRBJ2-7; 9 bases align to TRBD2. CDR3 size: 15 residues. V was clipped by 2 bases and J by 3 bases; unmatched bases: 5. Germline values: CDR1 MNHNS, CDR2 SASEGT. CDR3: CASSELAGRDYEQYF. CDR3 nucleotides: TGTGCCAGCAGTGAACTAGCGGGGCGCGACTACGAGCAGTACTTC.

At least ten counts were recorded for this clonotype. The CDR3 region is CASITSTDTQYF. As DNA, the CDR3 is TGTGCCAGCATAACTAGCACAGATACGCAGTATTTT. V usage is TRBV9 and J usage is TRBJ2-3; no definite D call. Germline V gives CDR1 SGDLS, CDR2 YYNGEE. CDR3 length: 12 residues. The V and J ends lost 6 bases and 0 bases respectively, with 5 bases between them.

This clonotype has more than one count but fewer than ten. The genes are TRBV3-1 and TRBJ2-1; 11 bases align to TRBD1. V lost 0 bases to trimming and J lost 2 bases; unmatched junction nucleotides: 12. This CDR3 is built from 20 residues. Per germline, CDR1 LGHDT and CDR2 YNNKEL (reference sequence). CDR3 amino acids: CASSQDSPLLGQGAYNEQFF. In nucleotides, the CDR3 is TGTGCCAGCAGCCAAGACTCTCCCCTACTGGGACAGGGGGCCTACAATGAGCAGTTCTTC.

This clonotype was seen many times. The chain employs TRBV2 and TRBJ1-4, with D tentatively TRBD1 (6 bases). The CDR3 is 18 amino acids. The germline V gene encodes CDR1 SNHLY and CDR2 FYNNEI. V gave up 6 bases and J gave up 0 bases, with 20 bases separating them. The DNA for the CDR3 is TGTGCCAGCAGAGATACGACAGGCCTCTTTTCAACTAATGAAAAACTGTTTTTT. Translating gives CASRDTTGLFSTNEKLFF.

In this sample, this clonotype turned up a few times. V is TRBV24-1 and J is TRBJ2-1; 13 positions agree with TRBD2. CDR3 length: 18 amino acids. CDR1 is KGHDR and CDR2 is SFDVKD in the germline V gene. The V gene end was trimmed by 2 bases and the J gene end by 2 bases; junction bases not matched to a gene: 5. The CDR3 bases are TGTGCCACCAGTGATTGGACCGGGACTAGCGGGACCTACAATGAGCAGTTCTTC. Protein sequence: CATSDWTGTSGTYNEQFF.

A few counts support this clonotype. This chain links TRBV2 with TRBJ2-2, with D possibly matching TRBD2 (6 bases). The CDR3 extends over 17 amino acids. Between the trimmed V and J ends, which lost 4 bases and 3 bases, there was a span of 18 bases. Germline loops: CDR1 SNHLY, CDR2 FYNNEI. CDR3 amino acids: CASSVSVAEEDTGELFF. The CDR3 bases are TGTGCCAGCAGTGTCAGTGTAGCGGAGGAGGACACCGGGGAGCTGTTTTTT.

The CDR3 nucleotides read TGTGCCAGCAGTTTATGGACAGGGGGTACTACTAGCACAGATACGCAGTATTTT. Translated, it gives CASSLWTGGTTSTDTQYF. This rearrangement joins TRBV28 to TRBJ2-3, with TRBD1 identical over 9 bases. After removal of 0 bases from V and 0 bases from J, the junction contained 7 bases not matched to a gene. Looked up from germline, CDR1 is MDHEN and CDR2 is SYDVKM. This CDR3 is built from 18 residues.

The chain uses TRBV5-1 and TRBJ2-7, with unresolved D. CDR1 is SGHRS and CDR2 is YFSETQ in the germline V gene. CDR3 size: 15 residues. V was cut by 8 bases and J by 3 bases, with 21 bases left in between. CDR3 region: CASQIGPGHVYEQYF. The DNA for the CDR3 is TGCGCCAGTCAAATCGGGCCGGGCCACGTCTACGAGCAGTACTTC.

This clonotype was seen more than once but under ten times. The V and J genes are TRBV29-1 and TRBJ2-5; no firm D call. CDR3 length: 12 residues. Germline CDR1 SQVTM, CDR2 ANQGSEA. Trimming took 4 bases from V and 10 from J, leaving 16 bases between them. For the CDR3, the DNA is TGCAGCGTTGTAAACGATGGCGGAGTCCAGTACTTC. Translation: CSVVNDGGVQYF.

This clonotype was observed a handful of times. This chain links TRBV7-2 with TRBJ1-6, with 7 positions matching TRBD1. Germline CDR1 is SGHTA and CDR2 is FQGNSA. CDR3 length: 16 amino acids. The V and J ends lost 4 bases and 7 bases, in that order; junction bases with no gene match: 10. The CDR3: CASSSDRFYTNSPLHF. CDR3 DNA sequence: TGTGCCAGCAGCTCGGACAGGTTTTATACGAATTCACCCCTCCACTTT.

This clonotype was detected ten times or more. This chain links TRBV6-1 with TRBJ1-1; D is perhaps TRBD1 (6 bases). The V and J ends lost 7 bases and 5 bases respectively, with 14 bases between them. This CDR3 region has 13 residues. The germline V gene has CDR1 MNHNS and CDR2 SASEGT. CDR3 DNA: TGTGCCAGCACCAGGGGAGGGGGAACTGAAGCTTTCTTT. Translating it yields CASTRGGGTEAFF.

This clonotype was observed at least ten times. This rearrangement joins TRBV6-5 to TRBJ1-2, with 9 bases lining up with TRBD1. The junction had 7 bases not matched to a gene; V was cut back by 0 bases and J by 8 bases. The germline V gene encodes CDR1 MNHEY and CDR2 SVGAGI. The CDR3 has 15 amino acids. CDR3 in DNA: TGTGCCAGCAGTTACTCGAATGACAGGGGGGACGGCTACACCTTC. The encoded protein is CASSYSNDRGDGYTF.

V is TRBV11-2 and J is TRBJ1-1, with unresolved D. There are 13 residues in the CDR3. Germline CDR1 is SGHAT and CDR2 is FQNNGV. Between the trimmed V and J ends, which lost 5 bases and 4 bases, there was a span of 11 bases. CDR3 amino acids: CASSQQEGTEAFF. The CDR3, as DNA: TGTGCCAGCAGCCAACAAGAGGGCACTGAAGCTTTCTTT.

This rearrangement joins TRBV5-4 to TRBJ1-1; D possibly corresponds to TRBD1 (5 bases). This CDR3 has 14 residues. Germline V gene data show CDR1 as SGHNT and CDR2 as YYREEE (reference sequence). The germline V and J ends were trimmed by 4 bases and 4 bases, with 14 bases remaining between them. Written as DNA, the CDR3 is TGTGCCAGCAGCGCAGATTTGGGGGTCACTGAAGCTTTCTTT. Encoded protein: CASSADLGVTEAFF.

There are many counts of this clonotype. The gene calls are TRBV6-1 and TRBJ2-7; D unclear. V dropped 5 bases and J dropped 6 bases, with 14 bases sitting between them. Looked up from germline, CDR1 is MNHNS and CDR2 is SASEGT. CDR3 size: 13 residues. In DNA form, the CDR3 reads TGTGCCAGCAGTCCCGACCCCTTCTCCGAGCAGTACTTC. This sequence encodes CASSPDPFSEQYF.

The CDR3 DNA reads as TGCAGCGTCCGGGGGGTTAACTATGGCTACACCTTC. It encodes CSVRGVNYGYTF. J is TRBJ1-2 and V is TRBV29-1, with a possible D match to TRBD1 (5 bases). V was cut by 6 bases and J by 1 base, with 9 bases left in between. Germline V gene sequence: CDR1 SQVTM, CDR2 ANQGSEA. This CDR3 contains 12 residues.

In this sample, this clonotype turned up many times. The chain is built from TRBV11-2 and TRBJ2-7, with 9 bases fitting TRBD2. Germline assignment: CDR1 SGHAT and CDR2 FQNNGV. V was pared by 3 bases and J by 2 bases, with 2 bases of the junction left unmatched. This CDR3 contains 14 residues. The CDR3 bases are TGTGCCAGCAGCTTTGCTAGCGGGACCTACGAGCAGTACTTC. Encoded protein: CASSFASGTYEQYF.

This clonotype came up many times. This sequence joins TRBV7-2 and TRBJ2-7, with a weak D call TRBD1 (6 bases). The CDR3 is 14 residues long. Trimming shortened V by 3 bases and J by 2 bases, and 11 bases separated the two germline ends. The germline CDR1 and CDR2 sequences are SGHTA and FQGNSA. The CDR3 DNA reads TGTGCCAGCAGCTTCCGGGACAAGGCCTACGAGCAGTACTTC. It codes for CASSFRDKAYEQYF.

The rearrangement links TRBV6-1 to TRBJ1-5; D unclear. Trimming left V 6 bases short and J 0 bases short, with 9 bases between. The CDR3 totals 14 residues. Germline V gene lookup returns CDR1 MNHNS and CDR2 SASEGT. The CDR3 here is CASRDGYSNQPQHF. Written as DNA, the CDR3 is TGTGCCAGCAGGGACGGTTATAGCAATCAGCCCCAGCATTTT.

J is TRBJ2-7 and V is TRBV7-8; 8 bases line up with TRBD1. Germline CDR1 is SGHVS and CDR2 is FQNEAQ. The V segment lost 2 bases and the J segment 4 bases; nucleotides outside the gene matches: 16. The CDR3 runs 18 residues. Written as DNA, the CDR3 is TGTGCCAGCAGCTTACCCGGCAGGGGGCGCCTAAATATGTACGAGCAGTACTTC. Translation gives CASSLPGRGRLNMYEQYF.

This clonotype was seen repeatedly, ten times or more. The chain joins TRBV20-1 to TRBJ2-1; 8 bases are shared with TRBD2. CDR3 length equals 15 residues. Trimming at V came to 0 bases and at J to 6 bases, leaving 7 bases not matched to a gene. The germline V gene encodes CDR1 DFQATT and CDR2 SNEGSKA (reference sequence). CDR3 sequence: CSARDMPAGANEQFF. Here the CDR3 DNA reads TGCAGTGCTAGAGATATGCCAGCGGGAGCCAATGAGCAGTTCTTC.

This clonotype was observed many times. V gene TRBV7-2 combines with J gene TRBJ1-1; possibly TRBD1 for D (6 bases). V was cut by 5 bases and J by 6 bases, with 10 bases left in between. The CDR3 covers 12 residues. Per germline, CDR1 SGHTA and CDR2 FQGNSA. CDR3 sequence reads: CASSAWTAEAFF. CDR3 bases: TGTGCCAGCAGCGCTTGGACAGCTGAAGCTTTCTTT.

This clonotype was seen a few times. The rearrangement links TRBV4-1 to TRBJ2-7, with 7 bases fitting TRBD2. V shed 0 bases and J 2 bases; nucleotides not matched to a gene: 4. The CDR3 has 15 residues. The germline V gene encodes CDR1 MGHRA and CDR2 YSYEKL. This CDR3 is CASSQDLAAPYEQYF. As DNA, the CDR3 is TGCGCCAGCAGCCAAGACCTAGCGGCCCCCTACGAGCAGTACTTC.

This clonotype appeared a few times. The chain employs TRBV6-2 or TRBV6-3 and TRBJ1-1; 10 bases fit TRBD1. The V and J ends lost 5 bases and 4 bases, in that order; junction bases with no gene match: 7. The CDR3 sequence is 15 residues long. Germline V gene data show CDR1 as MNHEY and CDR2 as SVGEGT. CDR3 amino acids: CASSAIGQGGTEAFF. CDR3 sequence (DNA): TGTGCCAGCAGTGCGATCGGACAGGGGGGCACTGAAGCTTTCTTT.